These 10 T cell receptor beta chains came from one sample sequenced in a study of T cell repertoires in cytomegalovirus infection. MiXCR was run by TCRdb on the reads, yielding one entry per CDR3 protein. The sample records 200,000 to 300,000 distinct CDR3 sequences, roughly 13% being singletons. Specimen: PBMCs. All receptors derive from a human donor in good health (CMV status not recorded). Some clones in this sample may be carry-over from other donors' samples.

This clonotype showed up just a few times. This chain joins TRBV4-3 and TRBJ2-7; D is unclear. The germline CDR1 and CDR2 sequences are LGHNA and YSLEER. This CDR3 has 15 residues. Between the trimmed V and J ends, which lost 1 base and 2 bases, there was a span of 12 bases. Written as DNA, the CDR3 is TGCGCCAGCAGCCAAGGCCTACTCAGAACCTACGAGCAGTACTTC. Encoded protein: CASSQGLLRTYEQYF.

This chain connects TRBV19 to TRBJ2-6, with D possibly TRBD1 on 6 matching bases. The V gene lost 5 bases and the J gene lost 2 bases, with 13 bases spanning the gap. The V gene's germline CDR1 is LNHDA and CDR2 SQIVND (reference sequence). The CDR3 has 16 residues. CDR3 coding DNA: TGTGCCAGTAGTCCCGAAACAGGGACTGGGGCCAACGTCCTGACTTTC. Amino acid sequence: CASSPETGTGANVLTF.

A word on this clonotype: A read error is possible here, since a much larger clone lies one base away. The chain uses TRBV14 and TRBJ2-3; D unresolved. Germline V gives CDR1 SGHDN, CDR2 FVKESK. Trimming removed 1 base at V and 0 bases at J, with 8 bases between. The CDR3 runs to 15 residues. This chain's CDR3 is CASSQVQSSTDTQYF. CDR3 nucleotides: TGTGCCAGCAGCCAAGTACAGAGCAGCACAGATACGCAGTATTTT.

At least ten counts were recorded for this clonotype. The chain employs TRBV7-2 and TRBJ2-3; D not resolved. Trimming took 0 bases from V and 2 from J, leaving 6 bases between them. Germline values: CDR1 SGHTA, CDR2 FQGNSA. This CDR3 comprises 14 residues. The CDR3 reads CASSLAIHTDTQYF. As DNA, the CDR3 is TGTGCCAGCAGCTTAGCGATCCACACAGATACGCAGTATTTT.

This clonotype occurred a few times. CDR3 amino acids: CASSPQLGAGYEQYF. DNA for the CDR3: TGTGCCAGCAGCCCCCAGCTGGGGGCCGGTTACGAGCAGTACTTC. This chain links TRBV11-2 with TRBJ2-7; D is possibly TRBD1 (6 bases). The CDR3 has 15 amino acids. Trimming took 5 bases from V and 4 from J, leaving 18 bases between them. Germline V gene sequence: CDR1 SGHAT, CDR2 FQNNGV. Supplemented by reference TRBV11-2 and TRBJ2-7, the full variable domain reads EAGVAQSPRYKIIEKRQSVAFWCNPISGHATLYWYQQILGQGPKLLIQFQNNGVVDDSQLPKDRFSAERLKGVDSTLKIQPAKLEDSAVYLCASSPQLGAGYEQYFGPGTRLTVT.

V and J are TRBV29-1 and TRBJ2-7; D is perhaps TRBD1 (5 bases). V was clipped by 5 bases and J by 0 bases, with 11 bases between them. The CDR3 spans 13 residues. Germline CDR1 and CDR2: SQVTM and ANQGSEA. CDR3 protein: CSVTADSSYEQYF. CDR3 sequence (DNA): TGCAGCGTTACCGCTGACAGCTCCTACGAGCAGTACTTC.

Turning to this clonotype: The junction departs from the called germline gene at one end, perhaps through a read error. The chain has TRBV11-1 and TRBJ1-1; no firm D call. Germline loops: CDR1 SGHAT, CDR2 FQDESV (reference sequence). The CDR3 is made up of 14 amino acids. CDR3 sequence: CASSLGPVNTEAFF. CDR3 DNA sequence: TGTGCCAGCAGTTTAGGGCCGGTGAACACTGAAGCTTTCTTT.

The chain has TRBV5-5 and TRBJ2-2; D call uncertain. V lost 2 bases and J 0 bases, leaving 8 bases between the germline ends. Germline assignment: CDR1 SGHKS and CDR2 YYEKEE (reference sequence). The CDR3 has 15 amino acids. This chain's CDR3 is CASSFLSTNTGELFF. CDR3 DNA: TGTGCCAGCAGCTTCTTAAGTACGAACACCGGGGAGCTGTTTTTT.

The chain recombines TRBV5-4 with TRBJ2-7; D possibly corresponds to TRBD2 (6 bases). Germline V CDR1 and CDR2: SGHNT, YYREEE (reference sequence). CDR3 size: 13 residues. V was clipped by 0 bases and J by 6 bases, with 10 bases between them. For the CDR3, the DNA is TGTGCCAGCAGCTTGGCGGGAGTTGTCGAGCAGTACTTC. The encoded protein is CASSLAGVVEQYF.

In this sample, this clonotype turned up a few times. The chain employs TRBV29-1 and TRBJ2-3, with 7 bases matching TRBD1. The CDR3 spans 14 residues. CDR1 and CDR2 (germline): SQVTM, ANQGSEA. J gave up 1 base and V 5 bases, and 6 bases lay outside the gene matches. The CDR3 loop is CSVHGQAGTDTQYF. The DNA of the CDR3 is TGCAGCGTTCACGGACAGGCTGGCACAGATACGCAGTATTTT.